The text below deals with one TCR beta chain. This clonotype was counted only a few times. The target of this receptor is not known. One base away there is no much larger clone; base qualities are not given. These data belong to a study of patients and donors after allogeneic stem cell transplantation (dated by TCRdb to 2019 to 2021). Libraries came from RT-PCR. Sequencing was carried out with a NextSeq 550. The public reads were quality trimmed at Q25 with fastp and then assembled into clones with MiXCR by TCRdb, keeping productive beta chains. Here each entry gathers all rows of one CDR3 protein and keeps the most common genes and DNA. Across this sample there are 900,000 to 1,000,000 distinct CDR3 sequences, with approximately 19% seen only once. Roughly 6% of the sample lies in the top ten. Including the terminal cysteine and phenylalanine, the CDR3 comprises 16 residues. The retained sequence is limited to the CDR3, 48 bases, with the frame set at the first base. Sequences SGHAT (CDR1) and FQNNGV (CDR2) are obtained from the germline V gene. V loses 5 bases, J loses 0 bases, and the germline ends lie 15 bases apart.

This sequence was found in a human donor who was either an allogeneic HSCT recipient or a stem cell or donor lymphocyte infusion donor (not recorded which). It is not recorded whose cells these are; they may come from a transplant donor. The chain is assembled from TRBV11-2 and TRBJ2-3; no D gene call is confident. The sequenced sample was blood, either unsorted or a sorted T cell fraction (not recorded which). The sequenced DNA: TGTGCCAGCAGCCTGGGCGGTCGGGTGAGCACAGATACGCAGTATTTT. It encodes CASSLGGRVSTDTQYF.